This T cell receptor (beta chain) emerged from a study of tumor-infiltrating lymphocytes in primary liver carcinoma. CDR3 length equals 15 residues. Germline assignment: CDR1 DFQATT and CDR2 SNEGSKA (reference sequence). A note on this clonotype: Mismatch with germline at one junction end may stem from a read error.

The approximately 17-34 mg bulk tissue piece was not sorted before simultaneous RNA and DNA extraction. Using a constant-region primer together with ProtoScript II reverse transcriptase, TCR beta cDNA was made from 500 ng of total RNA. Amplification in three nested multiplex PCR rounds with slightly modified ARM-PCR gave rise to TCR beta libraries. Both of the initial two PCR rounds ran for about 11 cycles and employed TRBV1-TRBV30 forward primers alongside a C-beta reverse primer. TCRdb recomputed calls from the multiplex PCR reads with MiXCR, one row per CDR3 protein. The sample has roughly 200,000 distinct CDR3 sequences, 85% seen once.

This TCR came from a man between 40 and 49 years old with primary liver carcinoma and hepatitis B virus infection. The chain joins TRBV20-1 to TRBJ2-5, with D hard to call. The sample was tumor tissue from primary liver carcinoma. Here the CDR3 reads CSARDVDEVLETQHF. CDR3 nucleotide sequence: TGCAGTGCTAGAGATGTGGACGAAGTTTTAGAGACCCAGCACTTC.